This TCR beta chain comes out of a study of T cell responses to AZD1222 COVID-19 vaccine. Comment on this clone: No antigen is known for it.

Repertoires were generated with immunoSEQ multiplex PCR, while TCRdb's copy carries only in-frame clones and drops some. The table shows 160,000 or so clones, with approximately 90% occurring only once. The CDR3 is 16 amino acids. Germline V gene data show CDR1 as GTSNPN and CDR2 as SVGIG (reference sequence). V was cut by 2 bases and J by 0 bases, with 15 bases left in between. Findings of the study overall: Clonal diversity was possibly underestimated; the donors were predominantly white British and more often female. Repertoires were obtained solely post-peak T cell response. Of the AZD1222 recipients, only 5 or 6 were seropositive at baseline. Distributed over spike, vaccine-associated CD4 TCRs predominated at 160-218 and 743-854.

The origin of this receptor is an adult in good health. The material was peripheral blood, obtained on day 0 of AZD1222 vaccination. The chain uses TRBV30 and TRBJ2-3; no reliable D call. CDR3 sequence: CAWSTSGVTSTDTQYF. The DNA of the CDR3 is TGTGCCTGGAGTACTTCAGGAGTCACTAGCACAGATACGCAGTATTTT.